The clone carrying this T cell receptor (beta chain) appeared a few times. The antigen is undetermined. The data were taken from a study of beta chain features in type 1 diabetes. Across the whole study: The patient and healthy donor groups were comparable for age, gender and cell yields. All samples combined gave about 100 million sorted cells for examination. Findings and limits, study-wide: Any HLA type influence on TCRB rearrangement was left unresolved here. All four CD4+ subsets of Type 1 diabetes patients contained TCRB CDR3s that were moderately but significantly shorter.

The CDR3 length is 13 residues. V shed 4 bases and J shed 2 bases, with 8 bases lying between them. Looked up from germline, CDR1 is MNHEY and CDR2 is SVGAGI. Every isolated RNA sample was fully reverse transcribed, so sequencing captured expressed TCRB transcripts. The protocol was immunoSEQ multiplex PCR, while the TCRdb copy is restricted to in-frame clones and leaves out a portion. The sample lists 140,000 to 150,000 clones, about 10% seen once, with approximately 1.3% in the top ten. Sequenced: naive CD4+ T cells from blood. This sequence originates from a man aged 18 to 29 in good health. This chain links TRBV6-5 with TRBJ1-2, with D maybe TRBD1 (5 bases). CDR3 DNA: TGTGCCAGCAGTTTTGGGGGGAACTATGGCTACACCTTC. This translates into CASSFGGNYGYTF.